These 5 T cell receptor beta chains were sequenced from one sample in a study of Graves' ophthalmopathy and Graves' hyperthyroidism. Amplified TCR beta CDR3 regions were obtained using RNA transcripts as template. RT-PCR with HTBI primers came first, then second-round multiplex PCR. TCRdb fed the multiplex PCR reads into MiXCR, producing one record per CDR3 protein. The data show about 500,000 distinct CDR3 sequences, with approximately 15% seen just once and about 10% held by the top ten. Source material: blood. All receptors come from a woman aged 25 to 39 with Graves' ophthalmopathy.

This clonotype was observed at least ten times. This chain connects TRBV5-1 to TRBJ2-5, with 7 bases identical to TRBD1. Trimming took 3 bases from V and 3 from J; bases not matched to a gene: 8. Germline V CDR1 and CDR2: SGHRS, YFSETQ. The CDR3 sequence is 15 residues long. The CDR3 protein is CASSWASGTEETQYF. CDR3 bases: TGCGCCAGCAGCTGGGCGTCCGGGACAGAAGAGACCCAGTACTTC.

Worth noting for this clonotype: A junction end diverges from the germline sequence, so it may reflect a read error. V gene TRBV28 combines with J gene TRBJ1-1; D not certain. CDR1 and CDR2 (germline): MDHEN, SYDVKM. This CDR3 comprises 12 residues. The CDR3 loop reads CASSPLRSDAFF. The CDR3 bases are TGTGCCAGCAGCCCCCTCCGCTCTGATGCTTTCTTT.

This clonotype was seen repeatedly, ten times or more. V gene TRBV4-1 combines with J gene TRBJ1-2; D is undetermined. The V gene's germline CDR1 is MGHRA and CDR2 YSYEKL. The CDR3 totals 12 residues. V was clipped by 0 bases and J by 6 bases, with 5 bases between them. In DNA, the CDR3 is TGCGCCAGCAGCCAAGATTGGGATGGCTACACCTTC. Amino acid sequence: CASSQDWDGYTF.

This clonotype was seen a few times. The CDR3 DNA sequence: TGCAGTGCTAGTACTAGCGGGGGGTTCTCCTTGACCCAGTACTTC. Protein sequence: CSASTSGGFSLTQYF. The V call is TRBV20-1, the J call TRBJ2-5; 12 bases agree with TRBD2. The CDR3 runs 15 residues. V was clipped by 3 bases and J by 7 bases; unmatched bases: 9. Germline CDR1 DFQATT, CDR2 SNEGSKA (reference sequence).

In its sample, this clonotype was seen many times. The germline gene is not matched at one end of the junction; a read error may be the cause. V usage is TRBV12-3 or TRBV12-4 and J usage is TRBJ2-2, with D perhaps matching TRBD2 (5 bases). The CDR3 has 15 residues. The CDR3 reads CASIFSGGVTRELFF. DNA of the CDR3: TGTGCCAGCATCTTCAGTGGAGGAGTCACCAGGGAGCTGTTTTTT.